This T cell receptor beta chain was observed in a study of T cells in Graves' hyperthyroidism and ophthalmopathy. Study outcomes and limitations: Blood also contained most expanded thyroid clonotypes above 0.001.

The germline V gene encodes CDR1 LNHDA and CDR2 SQIVND (reference sequence). The CDR3 loop spans 15 amino acids. V dropped 3 bases and J dropped 7 bases, with 15 bases sitting between them. This clonotype has just a few counts. The antigen remains unidentified. Clinical symptoms, serum thyroxine, TRAb, thyroid ultrasound and orbital computed tomography established diagnosis. Researchers amplified the TCR beta CDR3 regions from RNA transcripts. RT-PCR in the first round (using the HTBI primer set) targeted the TCR CDR3. TCRdb re-analysed the multiplex PCR reads in MiXCR, keeping a single row per CDR3 protein. The table records hundreds of thousands of distinct CDR3 sequences, 45% of them present only once.

The chain recombines TRBV19 with TRBJ2-2; D possibly matches TRBD1 or TRBD2 (6 bases each). The source material was peripheral blood or thyroid tissue (not recorded which). The origin of this receptor is an adult man with Graves' disease, either hyperthyroidism or ophthalmopathy (not recorded which). CDR3 nucleotide sequence: TGTGCCAGTAGTATCCTGGAGAGGGGGGACGGGGAGCTGTTTTTT. It yields the protein CASSILERGDGELFF.